This T cell receptor beta chain was sequenced for a study of blood T cell repertoires in COVID-19. Repertoires were generated with immunoSEQ multiplex PCR, while TCRdb's copy carries only in-frame clones and drops some. Of some 400,000 clones in the sample, approximately 89% were seen once. CDR1 is SGHTA, CDR2 FQGTGA, per germline. The V and J ends lost 1 base and 3 bases, in that order; junction bases with no gene match: 3. There are 14 residues in the CDR3. The V call is TRBV7-3, the J call TRBJ2-7; 7 positions match TRBD2. The sequenced sample was PBMCs or T cells enriched from blood (not recorded which). The receptor was isolated from a woman in her thirties or forties who had been exposed to COVID-19. The CDR3 reads CASSLMASGYEQYF. CDR3 coding DNA: TGTGCCAGCAGCTTAATGGCTAGCGGCTACGAGCAGTACTTC.